A single sample gave rise to the 24 T cell receptor beta chains below, sequenced in a study of shared clonotypes between healthy human individuals. TCRdb's copy holds only in-frame clones and misses some; the assay was immunoSEQ multiplex PCR. The top ten hold more than 0.35% of the sample, which has fewer than 2.5 million clones, 80% to 95% seen once. Sequencing used naive CD4+ T cells from PBMCs. Subset specified: CD45RA+ positively selected. These receptors all stem from a young man in good health. Some clones in this sample may be carry-over from other donors' samples.

This chain uses TRBV7-2 with TRBJ2-7, with 9 bases aligning to TRBD1. The CDR3 spans 15 residues. Germline lookup yields CDR1 SGHTA and CDR2 FQGNSA. Trimming removed 5 bases from V and 5 bases from J; junction bases left unmatched: 10. The CDR3 region is CASSAGQGMAHEQYF. CDR3 DNA sequence: TGTGCCAGCAGCGCCGGACAGGGGATGGCCCACGAGCAGTACTTC. Based on the CDR3 plus reference TRBV7-2 and TRBJ2-7, the full variable domain is GAGVSQSPSNKVTEKGKDVELRCDPISGHTALYWYRQSLGQGLEFLIYFQGNSAPDKSGLPSDRFSAERTGGSVSTLTIQRTQQEDSAVYLCASSAGQGMAHEQYFGPGTRLTVT.

The genes are TRBV6-1 and TRBJ2-3; D is undetermined. This CDR3 has 15 amino acids. Germline V lookup: CDR1 MNHNS, CDR2 SASEGT. Trimming shortened V by 8 bases and J by 5 bases, and 20 bases separated the two germline ends. The CDR3 nucleotides read TGTGCCAGCTTCACTTACGACTTGGCAGGAGATACGCAGTATTTT. Translation: CASFTYDLAGDTQYF.

The chain is built from TRBV28 and TRBJ2-2; 7 nucleotides line up with TRBD2. The length of the CDR3 is 16 residues. J lost 4 bases, V lost 2 bases, and 7 bases had no gene match. Germline loops: CDR1 MDHEN, CDR2 SYDVKM. The CDR3 coding sequence is TGTGCCAGCAGTTTAGGGACGGGACTACCCACCGGGGAGCTGTTTTTT. It is translated as CASSLGTGLPTGELFF.

The rearrangement uses TRBV5-6 and TRBJ2-7, with 9 bases matching TRBD2. The CDR3 length is 14 residues. The junction had 8 bases not matched to a gene; V was cut back by 5 bases and J by 5 bases. The germline CDR1 and CDR2 sequences are SGHDT and YYEEEE. CDR3: CASSIAGERDEQYF. In nucleotides, the CDR3 is TGTGCCAGCAGTATAGCGGGAGAAAGGGACGAGCAGTACTTC.

The gene calls are TRBV18 and TRBJ2-5; no firm D call. Germline V gene sequence: CDR1 KGHSH, CDR2 LQKENI. The CDR3 spans 14 residues. The V gene lost 3 bases and the J gene lost 4 bases, with 12 bases spanning the gap. This CDR3 reads CASSPIYGLETQYF. The CDR3 bases are TGTGCCAGCTCACCGATTTACGGGTTAGAGACCCAGTACTTC.

The chain combines TRBV7-2 with TRBJ1-3; D is undetermined. The CDR3 has 15 amino acids. CDR1 is SGHTA, CDR2 FQGNSA, per germline. Trimming took 5 bases from V and 0 from J, leaving 11 bases between them. CDR3 DNA: TGTGCCAGCAGCCCAGTCTCTTTCTCTGGAAACACCATATATTTT. It translates to CASSPVSFSGNTIYF.

The chain joins TRBV5-1 to TRBJ2-5; D unclear. The CDR3 runs to 13 residues. Germline CDR1 SGHRS, CDR2 YFSETQ. Trimming removed 1 base from V and 3 bases from J, with 7 bases in between. As DNA, the CDR3 is TGCGCCAGCAGCTTGTCGTGGGAAGAGACCCAGTACTTC. Amino acid sequence: CASSLSWEETQYF. The variable domain in full, with the rest retrieved from reference TRBV5-1 and TRBJ2-5, is KAGVTQTPRYLIKTRGQQVTLSCSPISGHRSVSWYQQTPGQGLQFLFEYFSETQRNKGNFPGRFSGRQFSNSRSEMNVSTLELGDSALYLCASSLSWEETQYFGPGTRLLVL.

The chain uses TRBV18 and TRBJ2-6; tentatively, D is TRBD1 (5 bases). V was pared by 2 bases and J by 13 bases, with 21 bases between. Germline CDR1 and CDR2: KGHSH and LQKENI. The length of the CDR3 is 16 residues. CDR3 nucleotides: TGTGCCAGCTCACCAGTGGGGTCGCAGGGATTGTCGGTCCTGACTTTC. It is translated as CASSPVGSQGLSVLTF.

J is TRBJ2-3 and V is TRBV10-3; TRBD2 is a possible D gene (6 bases). The V gene lost 5 bases and the J gene lost 1 base, with 13 bases spanning the gap. The CDR3 spans 15 residues. Germline V gene data show CDR1 as ENHRY and CDR2 as SYGVKD. CDR3 bases: TGTGCCATCAGTCTGGGGACTTCTCGCACAGATACGCAGTATTTT. Encoded protein: CAISLGTSRTDTQYF.

This chain connects TRBV7-3 to TRBJ1-1; 7 bases align to TRBD1. The CDR3 covers 13 residues. Germline trimming cut 5 bases from V and 5 bases from J; bases unmatched to any gene: 5. Germline V gives CDR1 SGHTA, CDR2 FQGTGA. CDR3 sequence reads: CASSALRGTEAFF. The CDR3 DNA follows: TGTGCCAGCAGCGCGCTCAGGGGGACTGAAGCTTTCTTT.

The chain couples TRBV7-9 to TRBJ2-7; 11 positions agree with TRBD1. V dropped 7 bases and J dropped 5; count of bases not matched to a gene: 16. Germline values: CDR1 SEHNR, CDR2 FQNEAQ (reference sequence). The length of the CDR3 is 17 residues. DNA for the CDR3: TGTGCCAGCAACTCCTGGCGGGGACAGGGGGGCCGGGACGAGCAGTACTTC. Its translation: CASNSWRGQGGRDEQYF. Supplemented by reference TRBV7-9 and TRBJ2-7, the full variable domain reads DTGVSQNPRHKITKRGQNVTFRCDPISEHNRLYWYRQTLGQGPEFLTYFQNEAQLEKSRLLSDRFSAERPKGSFSTLEIQRTEQGDSAMYLCASNSWRGQGGRDEQYFGPGTRLTVT.

The gene calls are TRBV28 and TRBJ2-7; 15 positions agree with TRBD2. The junction had 2 bases not matched to a gene; V was cut back by 5 bases and J by 3 bases. The CDR3 sequence is 15 residues long. CDR1 and CDR2 from the germline V gene are MDHEN and SYDVKM. CDR3 sequence: CASSGLAGGNYEQYF. The CDR3 DNA reads as TGTGCCAGCAGTGGACTAGCGGGAGGGAACTACGAGCAGTACTTC.

As to this clone: Distinct nucleotide sequences in the sample also encode this CDR3. The rearrangement links TRBV5-4 to TRBJ1-2; D is ambiguous. This CDR3 spans 12 amino acids. V was pared by 0 bases and J by 6 bases, with 6 bases between. CDR1 and CDR2 from the germline V gene are SGHNT and YYREEE (reference sequence). CDR3: CASSLAPDGYTF. CDR3 in DNA: TGTGCCAGCAGCTTGGCCCCGGATGGCTACACCTTC.

This clone was observed once. This chain connects TRBV27 to TRBJ2-7; 9 bases agree with TRBD2. V was pared by 6 bases and J by 7 bases, with 4 bases of the junction left unmatched. Germline values: CDR1 MNHEY, CDR2 SMNVEV (reference sequence). There are 12 residues in the CDR3. The CDR3 loop reads CASRGTSREQYF. For the CDR3, the DNA is TGTGCCAGCAGGGGGACTAGCCGGGAGCAGTACTTC.

This rearrangement joins TRBV7-3 to TRBJ2-7, with 8 positions matching TRBD2. Germline V gene sequence: CDR1 SGHTA, CDR2 FQGTGA. The CDR3 length is 13 residues. V was pared by 6 bases and J by 6 bases, with 7 bases of the junction left unmatched. The CDR3 DNA reads as TGTGCCAGCAGTCCTCCGGGAGGGAGCGAGCAGTACTTC. Amino acid sequence: CASSPPGGSEQYF.

This chain connects TRBV5-1 to TRBJ2-2; 11 nucleotides match TRBD2. The CDR3 is 15 amino acids. V lost 4 bases and J lost 7; bases outside the gene matches: 6. Germline CDR1 SGHRS, CDR2 YFSETQ. The CDR3 loop is CASSLSGRANGELFF. The DNA of the CDR3 is TGCGCCAGCAGCCTTAGCGGGAGGGCCAACGGGGAGCTGTTTTTT.

This clone has a single count. The chain carries TRBV27 and TRBJ2-1; D remains unclear. Germline assignment: CDR1 MNHEY and CDR2 SMNVEV (reference sequence). The CDR3 covers 17 residues. The V and J ends lost 2 bases and 0 bases respectively, with 14 bases between them. CDR3 sequence reads: CASSLILAQSSYNEQFF. CDR3 bases: TGTGCCAGCAGTTTAATTTTGGCGCAGAGCTCCTACAATGAGCAGTTCTTC.

This sequence joins TRBV5-4 and TRBJ2-2; a possible D gene is TRBD1 (5 bases). Germline lookup yields CDR1 SGHNT and CDR2 YYREEE (reference sequence). Trimming removed 2 bases from V and 1 base from J, with 12 bases in between. This CDR3 has 16 amino acids. In nucleotides, the CDR3 is TGTGCCAGCAGCTTAGGTGGCCAGGGGAACACCGGGGAGCTGTTTTTT. Its protein is CASSLGGQGNTGELFF.

The V and J genes are TRBV28 and TRBJ2-1; 7 bases are a match to TRBD1. This CDR3 region has 14 residues. The V gene end was trimmed by 2 bases and the J gene end by 15 bases; junction bases not matched to a gene: 13. Germline CDR1 is MDHEN and CDR2 is SYDVKM. CDR3 protein: CASSLAQGDGRWFF. The CDR3 DNA is TGTGCCAGCAGTTTAGCCCAGGGGGACGGCCGTTGGTTCTTC.

V gene TRBV7-9 combines with J gene TRBJ1-1; D may be TRBD1 (6 bases). Per germline, CDR1 SEHNR and CDR2 FQNEAQ (reference sequence). Deletions cut 7 bases from V and 6 bases from J, with 15 bases between. The CDR3 loop spans 13 amino acids. CDR3 residues: CASTLWGASEAFF. The CDR3 DNA sequence: TGTGCCAGCACCCTGTGGGGGGCATCTGAAGCTTTCTTT.

The chain has TRBV11-3 and TRBJ2-2, with 7 bases identical to TRBD1. In germline, CDR1 is SGHNT, CDR2 YENEEA. The CDR3 is made up of 14 amino acids. V gave up 3 bases and J gave up 3 bases; unmatched junction bases: 1. CDR3 sequence (DNA): TGTGCCAGCAGCTTCACAGGGGACACCGGGGAGCTGTTTTTT. It translates to CASSFTGDTGELFF.

V gene TRBV10-3 combines with J gene TRBJ2-1; 9 bases align to TRBD2. J lost 15 bases, V lost 6 bases, and 6 bases had no gene match. CDR1 ENHRY and CDR2 SYGVKD come from the germline V gene. The CDR3 length is 11 residues. The CDR3 reads CAISTGTSRFF. The CDR3 nucleotides are TGTGCCATCAGCACCGGGACTAGCCGGTTCTTC.

The CDR3 protein is CASSESGGYYEQYF. CDR3 DNA: TGTGCCAGCAGTGAATCAGGGGGCTACTACGAGCAGTACTTC. This rearrangement joins TRBV6-1 to TRBJ2-7, with TRBD1 matching 8 bases. V dropped 2 bases and J dropped 3; count of bases not matched to a gene: 3. CDR1 MNHNS and CDR2 SASEGT come from the germline V gene. CDR3 length equals 14 residues.

This chain links TRBV6-1 with TRBJ1-1; 7 bases are a match to TRBD1. Germline CDR1 reads MNHNS; CDR2 reads SASEGT. V was pared by 8 bases and J by 5 bases, with 8 bases of the junction left unmatched. The CDR3 has 13 residues. The CDR3: CASFRTGDTEAFF. CDR3 sequence (DNA): TGTGCCAGCTTTCGAACAGGGGATACTGAAGCTTTCTTT.